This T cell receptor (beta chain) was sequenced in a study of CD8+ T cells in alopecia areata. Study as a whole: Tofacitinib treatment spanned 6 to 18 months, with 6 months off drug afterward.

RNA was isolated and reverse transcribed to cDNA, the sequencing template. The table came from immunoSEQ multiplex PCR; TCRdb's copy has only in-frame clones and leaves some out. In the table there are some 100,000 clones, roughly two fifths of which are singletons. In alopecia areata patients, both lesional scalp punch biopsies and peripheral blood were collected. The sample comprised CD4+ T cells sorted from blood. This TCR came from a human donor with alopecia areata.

The CDR3 nucleotides read TGTGCCTGGAGTCCGACTAGCGTAGGAGAGCAGTACTTC. Translation gives CAWSPTSVGEQYF. The V gene is TRBV30, the J gene TRBJ2-5; 8 nucleotides match TRBD2. From germline, CDR1 is GTSNPN and CDR2 SVGIG (reference sequence). The CDR3 extends over 13 amino acids. With V trimmed by 2 bases and J by 11 bases, 10 bases remained unmatched.